Each of the 18 T cell receptor beta chains below was sequenced from the same sample in a study of blood T cell repertoires in COVID-19. Sequenced by immunoSEQ multiplex PCR; TCRdb stores in-frame clones only, minus some. The sample has hundreds of thousands of clones; roughly 89% are singletons. The sample was PBMCs or T cells enriched from blood (not recorded which). These receptors all come from a woman in her 40s who had recovered from COVID-19.

The chain joins TRBV2 to TRBJ2-1; TRBD1 might be the D (5 bases). The CDR3 is made up of 12 amino acids. V was shortened by 5 bases and J by 7 bases, with 9 bases between the two germline ends. The germline gives CDR1 SNHLY, CDR2 FYNNEI. The CDR3, as DNA: TGTGCCAGCAGTAGGCAGGGAAATGAGCAGTTCTTC. Its translation is CASSRQGNEQFF. The variable domain in full, with the rest retrieved from reference TRBV2 and TRBJ2-1, is EPEVTQTPSHQVTQMGQEVILRCVPISNHLYFYWYRQILGQKVEFLVSFYNNEISEKSEIFDDQFSVERPDGSNFTLKIRSTKLEDSAMYFCASSRQGNEQFFGPGTRLTVL.

The rearrangement uses TRBV30 and TRBJ2-7; 10 nucleotides match TRBD2. The CDR3 spans 15 residues. V trimming: 0 bases; J trimming: 3 bases; junction bases outside the gene matches: 5. Looked up from germline, CDR1 is GTSNPN and CDR2 is SVGIG (reference sequence). This CDR3 is CAWSVLLAGGYEQYF. In DNA form, the CDR3 reads TGTGCCTGGAGTGTACTGTTAGCGGGAGGCTACGAGCAGTACTTC.

The gene calls are TRBV5-1 and TRBJ2-7; a possible D gene is TRBD1 (6 bases). This CDR3 is built from 14 residues. CDR1 SGHRS and CDR2 YFSETQ come from the germline V gene. Trimming took off 4 bases at V and 0 bases at J, with 11 bases between the two ends. DNA for the CDR3: TGCGCCAGCAGCCTCCGGGACAACTCCTACGAGCAGTACTTC. Its translation is CASSLRDNSYEQYF.

The rearrangement uses TRBV27 and TRBJ2-5; TRBD2 might be the D (6 bases). The CDR3 spans 14 residues. The V and J ends lost 3 bases and 5 bases respectively, with 13 bases between them. From germline, CDR1 is MNHEY and CDR2 SMNVEV (reference sequence). DNA of the CDR3: TGTGCCAGCAGTTTCGGGGGACTGGGGGAGACCCAGTACTTC. The encoded protein is CASSFGGLGETQYF.

The chain links TRBV7-3 to TRBJ2-3; weak D call: TRBD1 (6 bases). Germline V gives CDR1 SGHTA, CDR2 FQGTGA. Trimming cost V 4 bases and J 1 base, with 15 bases left between them. This CDR3 spans 16 amino acids. The CDR3, as DNA: TGTGCCAGCAGCTCGGGGACACGGACGGGCACAGATACGCAGTATTTT. Translating it yields CASSSGTRTGTDTQYF.

The gene calls are TRBV11-2 and TRBJ1-4, with no clear D. Trimming stripped 5 bases from V and 3 bases from J, with 13 bases between. This CDR3 comprises 15 residues. Germline CDR1 reads SGHAT; CDR2 reads FQNNGV. The CDR3 reads CASSLIYGANEKLFF. CDR3 coding DNA: TGTGCCAGCAGCCTGATCTACGGGGCTAATGAAAAACTGTTTTTT.

The rearrangement links TRBV19 to TRBJ1-2; possibly TRBD1 for D (6 bases). Trimming stripped 2 bases from V and 3 bases from J, with 22 bases between. CDR3 length equals 18 residues. The germline gives CDR1 LNHDA, CDR2 SQIVND (reference sequence). In DNA form, the CDR3 reads TGTGCCAGTAGTATACCCCCCGGACAGTTTCTACCTTACTATGGCTACACCTTC. The encoded protein is CASSIPPGQFLPYYGYTF.

The V call is TRBV7-2, the J call TRBJ2-5, with TRBD1 matching 8 bases. The CDR3 has 13 residues. J was trimmed by 4 bases and V by 6 bases; bases with no gene match: 4. CDR1 and CDR2 (germline): SGHTA, FQGNSA. The CDR3: CASRQGAGETQYF. CDR3 nucleotides: TGTGCCAGCAGGCAGGGGGCCGGAGAGACCCAGTACTTC.

The chain links TRBV28 to TRBJ2-4; unclear D gene. The CDR3 sequence is 15 residues long. V lost 2 bases, J lost 1 base, and 9 bases lay in between. Germline CDR1 and CDR2: MDHEN and SYDVKM. This chain's CDR3 is CASSLGQWAKNIQYF. The CDR3 coding sequence is TGTGCCAGCAGTTTAGGGCAGTGGGCCAAAAACATTCAGTACTTC.

V is TRBV10-1 and J is TRBJ2-1; 12 bases align to TRBD2. The CDR3 extends over 15 amino acids. V lost 4 bases and J lost 12; bases outside the gene matches: 10. From germline, CDR1 is WNHNN and CDR2 SYGVQD (reference sequence). The CDR3 loop is CASSVGLAGPERQFF. The CDR3, as DNA: TGCGCCAGCAGTGTCGGACTAGCGGGACCCGAAAGGCAGTTCTTC.

This chain joins TRBV7-3 and TRBJ2-3, with no clear D. The CDR3 is 11 amino acids. The V gene's germline CDR1 is SGHTA and CDR2 FQGTGA. The V gene lost 3 bases and the J gene lost 5 bases, with 3 bases spanning the gap. The CDR3 protein is CASSFGDTQYF. CDR3 in DNA: TGTGCCAGCAGCTTCGGAGATACGCAGTATTTT.

This chain links TRBV6-5 with TRBJ1-5; D is possibly TRBD1 (5 bases). V lost 6 bases and J 2 bases, leaving 11 bases between the germline ends. The CDR3 has 14 residues. Germline CDR1 is MNHEY and CDR2 is SVGAGI. CDR3 DNA sequence: TGTGCCAGCAGGCAGGGTAGGGGCAATCAGCCCCAGCATTTT. Its protein is CASRQGRGNQPQHF.

This clone was picked up one time. The chain links TRBV2 to TRBJ1-2; D call uncertain. The germline V gene encodes CDR1 SNHLY and CDR2 FYNNEI. V lost 4 bases, J lost 8 bases, and 11 bases lay in between. The CDR3 contains 12 residues. CDR3 nucleotides: TGTGCCAGCAGTGGGGCCGTGAGCGGCTACACCTTC. This sequence encodes CASSGAVSGYTF. Based on the CDR3 plus reference TRBV2 and TRBJ1-2, the full variable domain is EPEVTQTPSHQVTQMGQEVILRCVPISNHLYFYWYRQILGQKVEFLVSFYNNEISEKSEIFDDQFSVERPDGSNFTLKIRSTKLEDSAMYFCASSGAVSGYTFGSGTRLTVV.

V and J are TRBV28 and TRBJ1-3, with D maybe TRBD1 (5 bases). V was trimmed by 2 bases and J by 3 bases, leaving 11 bases between them. Germline V gene data show CDR1 as MDHEN and CDR2 as SYDVKM. This CDR3 contains 15 residues. The CDR3: CASSLPPGFGNTIYF. For the CDR3, the DNA is TGTGCCAGCAGTTTACCTCCAGGGTTTGGAAACACCATATATTTT.

The J gene is TRBJ2-2, the V gene TRBV4-1; 13 bases agree with TRBD2. CDR1 is MGHRA and CDR2 is YSYEKL in the germline V gene. V dropped 7 bases and J dropped 5; count of bases not matched to a gene: 10. The CDR3 length is 17 residues. Here the CDR3 reads CASTLKLAGGVTGELFF. The CDR3 DNA is TGCGCCAGCACCCTTAAACTAGCGGGAGGGGTTACCGGGGAGCTGTTTTTT.

The V call is TRBV27, the J call TRBJ2-3; D is uncertain. Germline V gene data show CDR1 as MNHEY and CDR2 as SMNVEV (reference sequence). CDR3 size: 13 residues. V gave up 0 bases and J gave up 4 bases, with 5 bases separating them. The CDR3 protein is CASSLSRADTQYF. CDR3 nucleotide sequence: TGTGCCAGCAGTTTATCAAGAGCAGATACGCAGTATTTT.

The chain recombines TRBV5-1 with TRBJ2-3; no firm D call. The CDR3 has 17 amino acids. The germline V and J ends were trimmed by 6 bases and 0 bases, with 20 bases remaining between them. Germline V gene sequence: CDR1 SGHRS, CDR2 YFSETQ. The CDR3: CASNGYRGVTSTDTQYF. In DNA form, the CDR3 reads TGCGCCAGCAATGGGTATCGAGGAGTGACTAGCACAGATACGCAGTATTTT.

This clone was seen just once. The chain carries TRBV6-5 and TRBJ1-5; D is ambiguous. The V gene lost 2 bases and the J gene lost 1 base, with 9 bases spanning the gap. CDR1 MNHEY and CDR2 SVGAGI come from the germline V gene. The CDR3 is made up of 15 amino acids. CDR3 bases: TGTGCCAGCAGTTACAGTTCACGGAGCAATCAGCCCCAGCATTTT. Translating gives CASSYSSRSNQPQHF.